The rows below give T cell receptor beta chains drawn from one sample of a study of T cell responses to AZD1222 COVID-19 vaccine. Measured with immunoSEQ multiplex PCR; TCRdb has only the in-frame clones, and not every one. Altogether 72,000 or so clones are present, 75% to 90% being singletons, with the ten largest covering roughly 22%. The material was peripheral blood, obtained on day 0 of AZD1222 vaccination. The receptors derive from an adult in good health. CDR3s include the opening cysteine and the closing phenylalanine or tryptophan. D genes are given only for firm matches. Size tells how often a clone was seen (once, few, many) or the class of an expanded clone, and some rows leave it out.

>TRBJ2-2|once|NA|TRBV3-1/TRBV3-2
TGTGCCAGCAGCCCCCTTCCGGGAGCACACACCGGGGAGCTGTTTTTT
CASSPLPGAHTGELFF
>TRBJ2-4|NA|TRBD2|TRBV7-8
TGTGCCAGCAGCTCGGGACTAGGGGGATCCAAAAACATTCAGTACTTC
CASSSGLGGSKNIQYF
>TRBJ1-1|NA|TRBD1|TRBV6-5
TGTGCCAGCAGTCTTCAGGGGGCGCCGAACACTGAAGCTTTCTTT
CASSLQGAPNTEAFF
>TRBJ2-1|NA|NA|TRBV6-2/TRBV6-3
TGTGCCAGCAGTTACACTACAGGGATTGAGCAGTTCTTC
CASSYTTGIEQFF
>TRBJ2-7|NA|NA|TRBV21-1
TGTGCCAGCGGAATACCGAACTACGAGCAGTACTTC
CASGIPNYEQYF
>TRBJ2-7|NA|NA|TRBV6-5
TGTGCCAGCAGTACGGCCCGGGGCGAGCAGTACTTC
CASSTARGEQYF
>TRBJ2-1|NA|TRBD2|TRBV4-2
TGTGCCAGCAGCCAAGAGGCGGGAGAACACAATGAGCAGTTCTTC
CASSQEAGEHNEQFF
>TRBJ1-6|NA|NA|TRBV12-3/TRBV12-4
TGTGCCAGCAGTTTAGCGCCCTCGTCCCCCGAATTT
CASSLAPSSPEF
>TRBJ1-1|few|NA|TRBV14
TGTGCCAGCAGCCAATATCTGAACACTGAAGCTTTCTTT
CASSQYLNTEAFF
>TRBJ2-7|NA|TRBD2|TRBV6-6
TGTGCCAGCACCCTCGGGACTAGCGGACTATACGAGCAGTACTTC
CASTLGTSGLYEQYF